This passage covers 15 T cell receptor beta chains from one sample sequenced in a study of T cell clonotyping in hematopoietic cell transplantation. Sample time point: recipient sample about 28 days before transplant, after cytoreduction. Data came from immunoSEQ multiplex PCR; TCRdb stores just in-frame clones and leaves some out. The sample has tens of thousands of clones, about nine tenths seen once; the top ten hold 5.5% to 7%. The material sequenced was peripheral blood mononuclear cells, taken before stem cell transplant. The source is a man aged 55-75 years with biphenotypic leukemia. Some clones in this sample may be carry-over from other donors' samples.

The chain combines TRBV7-8 with TRBJ1-2, with D hard to call. The germline V gene has CDR1 SGHVS and CDR2 FQNEAQ. V lost 1 base and J 5 bases, leaving 11 bases between the germline ends. This CDR3 spans 14 amino acids. CDR3 sequence: CASSLDRGGYGYTF. CDR3 nucleotide sequence: TGTGCCAGCAGCTTAGACCGGGGAGGATATGGCTACACCTTC.

This chain links TRBV11-3 with TRBJ2-1, with D tentatively TRBD1 or TRBD2 (6 bases each). The CDR3 loop spans 16 amino acids. CDR1 is SGHNT and CDR2 is YENEEA in the germline V gene. V dropped 1 base and J dropped 0 bases, with 10 bases sitting between them. CDR3 in DNA: TGTGCCAGCAGCTTAGGGGGGGCTAGCTCCTACAATGAGCAGTTCTTC. Protein product: CASSLGGASSYNEQFF. Full variable domain (outside the CDR3, taken from reference TRBV11-3 and TRBJ2-1): EAGVVQSPRYKIIEKKQPVAFWCNPISGHNTLYWYLQNLGQGPELLIRYENEEAVDDSQLPKDRFSAERLKGVDSTLKIQPAELGDSAVYLCASSLGGASSYNEQFFGPGTRLTVL.

The gene calls are TRBV5-1 and TRBJ1-2; D may be TRBD1 (5 bases). Germline CDR1 SGHRS, CDR2 YFSETQ. This CDR3 has 13 amino acids. V was clipped by 4 bases and J by 3 bases, with 10 bases between them. CDR3 residues: CASSPGGDYGYTF. The CDR3 nucleotides read TGCGCCAGCAGCCCTGGAGGGGACTATGGCTACACCTTC.

The chain links TRBV19 to TRBJ1-5, with TRBD1 matching over 7 bases. This CDR3 spans 19 amino acids. V lost 0 bases and J lost 0; bases outside the gene matches: 11. CDR1 is LNHDA and CDR2 is SQIVND in the germline V gene (reference sequence). The CDR3 sequence: CASSIDWTTGPYSNQPQHF. The CDR3 nucleotides are TGTGCCAGTAGTATAGATTGGACGACAGGGCCTTATAGCAATCAGCCCCAGCATTTT. Complete variable domain (other parts from reference TRBV19 and TRBJ1-5): DGGITQSPKYLFRKEGQNVTLSCEQNLNHDAMYWYRQDPGQGLRLIYYSQIVNDFQKGDIAEGYSVSREKKESFPLTVTSAQKNPTAFYLCASSIDWTTGPYSNQPQHFGDGTRLSIL.

The chain joins TRBV30 to TRBJ2-7, with 13 bases matching TRBD2. Germline CDR1 GTSNPN, CDR2 SVGIG (reference sequence). Trimming at V came to 2 bases and at J to 3 bases, leaving 10 bases not matched to a gene. There are 17 residues in the CDR3. The CDR3 nucleotides read TGTGCCTGGAGTACCACTAGCGGGGGGGCCTTTTACTACGAGCAGTACTTC. This translates into CAWSTTSGGAFYYEQYF. The variable domain in full, with the rest retrieved from reference TRBV30 and TRBJ2-7, is SQTIHQWPATLVQPVGSPLSLECTVEGTSNPNLYWYRQAAGRGLQLLFYSVGIGQISSEVPQNLSASRPQDRQFILSSKKLLLSDSGFYLCAWSTTSGGAFYYEQYFGPGTRLTVT.

This clone was found once. The J gene is TRBJ2-6, the V gene TRBV10-3; D not resolved. Germline values: CDR1 ENHRY, CDR2 SYGVKD. V was clipped by 7 bases and J by 4 bases, with 8 bases between them. The CDR3 totals 13 residues. The CDR3 nucleotides are TGTGCCATCACTATGGGAGGGGCCAACGTCCTGACTTTC. Protein: CAITMGGANVLTF.

The chain uses TRBV19 and TRBJ1-5; 7 bases are shared with TRBD1. This CDR3 region has 14 residues. Germline CDR1 is LNHDA and CDR2 is SQIVND (reference sequence). Trimming removed 4 bases from V and 7 bases from J; junction bases left unmatched: 7. The chain's CDR3 is CASSTNTGVQPQHF. CDR3 in DNA: TGTGCCAGTAGTACAAATACAGGGGTCCAGCCCCAGCATTTT.

The rearrangement uses TRBV19 and TRBJ2-7; a possible D gene is TRBD2 (6 bases). Trimming left V 0 bases short and J 4 bases short, with 13 bases between. The CDR3 totals 15 residues. Per germline, CDR1 LNHDA and CDR2 SQIVND (reference sequence). The CDR3 here is CASSIDLSGDYEQYF. CDR3 bases: TGTGCCAGTAGTATAGATCTATCGGGGGATTACGAGCAGTACTTC.

The chain carries TRBV30 and TRBJ2-3; 8 bases are a match to TRBD1. Germline V gives CDR1 GTSNPN, CDR2 SVGIG (reference sequence). The V segment lost 8 bases and the J segment 4 bases; nucleotides outside the gene matches: 11. This CDR3 spans 14 amino acids. CDR3: CALRGDRRSDTQYF. For the CDR3, the DNA is TGTGCCCTCAGGGGGGACAGGCGGTCAGATACGCAGTATTTT. The variable domain in full, completed from reference TRBV30 and TRBJ2-3, reads SQTIHQWPATLVQPVGSPLSLECTVEGTSNPNLYWYRQAAGRGLQLLFYSVGIGQISSEVPQNLSASRPQDRQFILSSKKLLLSDSGFYLCALRGDRRSDTQYFGPGTRLTVL.

The V gene is TRBV28, the J gene TRBJ1-2; 7 nucleotides agree with TRBD1. The V segment lost 3 bases and the J segment 4 bases; nucleotides outside the gene matches: 5. The length of the CDR3 is 14 residues. Germline V lookup: CDR1 MDHEN, CDR2 SYDVKM. CDR3 bases: TGTGCCAGCAGTTTGGCGACAGGGAGCTATGGCTACACCTTC. Translating it yields CASSLATGSYGYTF.

This rearrangement joins TRBV5-1 to TRBJ1-1; 7 bases match TRBD1. The CDR3 has 14 residues. CDR1 is SGHRS and CDR2 is YFSETQ in the germline V gene. J gave up 1 base and V 3 bases, and 3 bases lay outside the gene matches. In DNA form, the CDR3 reads TGCGCCAGCAGCTGGGGACAGACGAACACTGAAGCTTTCTTT. It yields the protein CASSWGQTNTEAFF.

The chain has TRBV28 and TRBJ1-1, with unresolved D. V lost 10 bases to trimming and J lost 0 bases, with 9 bases between them. The CDR3 is 12 amino acids. Germline V CDR1 and CDR2: MDHEN, SYDVKM. This CDR3 reads CATSSLNTEAFF. The CDR3 DNA reads as TGTGCCACCTCTTCATTGAACACTGAAGCTTTCTTT.

CDR3 sequence: CASSVGDLTNTGELFF. The CDR3 DNA sequence: TGTGCCAGCAGCGTAGGAGACTTGACGAACACCGGGGAGCTGTTTTTT. The chain carries TRBV9 and TRBJ2-2; D uncertain. The germline V and J ends were trimmed by 0 bases and 0 bases, with 9 bases remaining between them. Germline V lookup: CDR1 SGDLS, CDR2 YYNGEE. The length of the CDR3 is 16 residues.

The CDR3 sequence: CASSYYRGIDQPQHF. CDR3 nucleotide sequence: TGTGCCAGCAGTTATTACAGGGGGATCGATCAGCCCCAGCATTTT. The J gene is TRBJ1-5, the V gene TRBV6-6, with TRBD1 matching over 8 bases. CDR3 length: 15 residues. CDR1 MNHNY and CDR2 SVGAGI come from the germline V gene (reference sequence). V trimming: 3 bases; J trimming: 5 bases; junction bases outside the gene matches: 6.

The chain couples TRBV5-6 to TRBJ1-1; D call uncertain. V lost 4 bases, J lost 0 bases, and 10 bases lay in between. The CDR3 is 14 amino acids. Germline V lookup: CDR1 SGHDT, CDR2 YYEEEE. CDR3 sequence reads: CASSPTPLNTEAFF. The CDR3 DNA reads as TGTGCCAGCAGCCCAACACCCTTGAACACTGAAGCTTTCTTT.